This T cell receptor (beta chain) was recorded in a study of blood T cell repertoires in COVID-19. Looking at the study overall: Material from acute and convalescent COVID-19 was sourced from the United States, Italy and Spain.

Generated by immunoSEQ multiplex PCR, the TCRdb table keeps only in-frame clones and is missing some. In the table there are about 73,000 clones, around four fifths of which are singletons. V lost 1 base to trimming and J lost 4 bases; unmatched junction nucleotides: 7. This CDR3 comprises 16 residues. Germline lookup yields CDR1 SGHAT and CDR2 FQNNGV. This clonotype was obtained from an elderly man with active or convalescent COVID-19. V and J are TRBV11-2 and TRBJ2-3, with TRBD2 matching 8 bases. Sample: peripheral blood. The CDR3 nucleotides read TGTGCCAGCAGCTTAGGTTTGGCGGGAGGTGCAGATACGCAGTATTTT. Its protein is CASSLGLAGGADTQYF.